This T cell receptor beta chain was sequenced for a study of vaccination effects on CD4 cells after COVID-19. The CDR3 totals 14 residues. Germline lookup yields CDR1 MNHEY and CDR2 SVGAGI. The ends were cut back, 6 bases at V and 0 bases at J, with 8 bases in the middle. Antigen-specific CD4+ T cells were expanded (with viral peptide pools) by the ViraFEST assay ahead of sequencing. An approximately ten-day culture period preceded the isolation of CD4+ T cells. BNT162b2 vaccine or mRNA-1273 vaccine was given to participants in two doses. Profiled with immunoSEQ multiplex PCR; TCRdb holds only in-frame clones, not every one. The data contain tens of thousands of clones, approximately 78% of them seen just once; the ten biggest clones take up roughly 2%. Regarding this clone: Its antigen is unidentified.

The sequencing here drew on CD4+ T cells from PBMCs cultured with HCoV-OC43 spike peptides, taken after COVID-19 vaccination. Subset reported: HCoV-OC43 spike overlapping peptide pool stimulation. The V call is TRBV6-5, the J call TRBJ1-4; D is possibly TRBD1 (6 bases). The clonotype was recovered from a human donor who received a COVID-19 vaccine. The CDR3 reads CASSWTATNEKLFF. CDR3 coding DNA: TGTGCCAGCAGCTGGACAGCAACTAATGAAAAACTGTTTTTT.